Listed here are 22 T cell receptor beta chains from one sample, sequenced in a study of blood T cells in healthy people across ages. The use of a sample-barcoded 5' primer and a J-beta primer mix characterized a second PCR of about 6 to 11 cycles. One entry per CDR3 protein, called by TCRdb with MiXCR from the 5' RACE reads. The table has hundreds of thousands of distinct CDR3 sequences, roughly 50% seen once. The material sequenced was blood. These receptor sequences come from a woman aged 55 to 70 in good health.

The table lists this clonotype with a few counts. V and J are TRBV29-1 and TRBJ1-2, with D perhaps TRBD1 (5 bases). Trimming cost V 1 base and J 3 bases, with 9 bases left between them. The CDR3 contains 13 residues. Germline lookup yields CDR1 SQVTM and CDR2 ANQGSEA. The CDR3 region is CSVEGGTHYGYTF. CDR3 nucleotide sequence: TGCAGCGTTGAAGGGGGGACCCACTATGGCTACACCTTC.

This clonotype was observed a handful of times. The V call is TRBV29-1, the J call TRBJ1-2; D remains ambiguous. Between the trimmed V and J ends, which lost 0 bases and 7 bases, there was a span of 9 bases. Germline V gene data show CDR1 as SQVTM and CDR2 as ANQGSEA. This CDR3 spans 12 amino acids. CDR3 loop: CSVEDRRVGYTF. In DNA, the CDR3 is TGCAGCGTTGAAGATCGGAGGGTTGGCTACACCTTC. The full variable domain, in which reference TRBV29-1 and TRBJ1-2 provide the parts outside the CDR3, is SAVISQKPSRDICQRGTSLTIQCQVDSQVTMMFWYRQQPGQSLTLIATANQGSEATYESGFVIDKFPISRPNLTFSTLTVSNMSPEDSSIYLCSVEDRRVGYTFGSGTRLTVV.

This clonotype was seen a handful of times. V is TRBV6-2 or TRBV6-3 and J is TRBJ2-6, with D possibly matching TRBD2 (5 bases). Looked up from germline, CDR1 is MNHEY and CDR2 is SVGEGT. V lost 4 bases and J lost 1, with 8 bases in between. This CDR3 is built from 15 residues. CDR3 amino acids: CASSWRASGANVLTF. In DNA form, the CDR3 reads TGTGCCAGCAGTTGGCGGGCTTCTGGGGCCAACGTCCTGACTTTC.

This chain uses TRBV3-1 with TRBJ2-4, with 9 positions matching TRBD2. The J call is in doubt because the DNA end fits TRBJ2-7 better. The CDR3 totals 15 residues. CDR1 is LGHDT, CDR2 YNNKEL, per germline (reference sequence). The CDR3 protein is CASSQDSTSGYEQYF. CDR3 nucleotide sequence: TGTGCCAGCAGCCAAGACTCGACTAGCGGATACGAGCAGTACTTC.

This sequence joins TRBV4-3 and TRBJ2-1; no firm D call. The V gene's germline CDR1 is LGHNA and CDR2 YSLEER. Between the trimmed V and J ends, which lost 1 base and 5 bases, there was a span of 6 bases. The CDR3 covers 13 residues. The DNA for the CDR3 is TGCGCCAGCAGCCAAGCGGTCCACAATGAGCAGTTCTTC. It encodes CASSQAVHNEQFF.

This chain joins TRBV6-5 and TRBJ2-1; 8 bases are shared with TRBD2. The CDR3 has 16 amino acids. Trimming removed 6 bases from V and 1 base from J; junction bases left unmatched: 8. Germline V lookup: CDR1 MNHEY, CDR2 SVGAGI. For the CDR3, the DNA is TGTGCCAGCAGCTCTCCCGGGGGGGCGTCCTACAATGAGCAGTTCTTC. Amino acid sequence: CASSSPGGASYNEQFF.

V is TRBV2 and J is TRBJ1-5; TRBD1 might be the D (6 bases). V lost 7 bases and J 2 bases, leaving 15 bases between the germline ends. This CDR3 region has 15 residues. Germline lookup yields CDR1 SNHLY and CDR2 FYNNEI. The CDR3 DNA sequence: TGTGCCAGCAAAGCCGACAGGTTTGGCAATCAGCCCCAGCATTTT. Its translation is CASKADRFGNQPQHF.

The gene calls are TRBV6-5 and TRBJ2-1; tentative D call: TRBD2 (6 bases). The V and J ends lost 6 bases and 5 bases respectively, with 14 bases between them. This CDR3 has 14 amino acids. Germline CDR1 and CDR2: MNHEY and SVGAGI. The chain's CDR3 is CASSRDLTHNEQFF. CDR3 in DNA: TGTGCCAGCAGCCGGGACTTAACCCACAATGAGCAGTTCTTC.

The chain employs TRBV5-1 and TRBJ2-1; D is possibly TRBD2 (6 bases). The germline V gene has CDR1 SGHRS and CDR2 YFSETQ. The length of the CDR3 is 14 residues. With 1 base removed from V and 6 bases from J, the gap between germline ends came to 11 bases. CDR3 amino acids: CASSLTSWANEQFF. The CDR3 bases are TGCGCCAGCAGCTTGACTAGCTGGGCCAATGAGCAGTTCTTC.

For the CDR3, the DNA is TGCAGTGCTAGAGTGGGAACAAGGGAAAACATTCAGTACTTC. Translated, it gives CSARVGTRENIQYF. The chain uses TRBV20-1 and TRBJ2-4; D is undetermined. The CDR3 runs to 14 residues. Germline-derived CDR1 and CDR2 are DFQATT and SNEGSKA (reference sequence). V was trimmed by 1 base and J by 5 bases, leaving 12 bases between them.

This clonotype occurred many times. This chain uses TRBV29-1 with TRBJ2-1, with 14 bases aligning to TRBD2. The trim removed 7 bases at V and 7 bases at J, leaving 6 bases unmatched. CDR1 and CDR2 (germline): SQVTM, ANQGSEA. This CDR3 is built from 14 residues. CDR3 sequence reads: CSARLAGGLNEQFF. The CDR3 DNA follows: TGCAGCGCCAGACTAGCGGGAGGGTTGAATGAGCAGTTCTTC.

The sample holds one count of this clonotype. This chain links TRBV20-1 with TRBJ1-1, with D possibly matching TRBD1 (6 bases). The CDR3 is 13 residues long. The germline V gene encodes CDR1 DFQATT and CDR2 SNEGSKA (reference sequence). Trimming pared 3 bases from V and 2 bases from J, leaving 10 bases between. Here the CDR3 reads CSASTGRNTEAFF. DNA for the CDR3: TGCAGTGCTAGTACAGGGCGAAACACTGAAGCTTTCTTT.

At least ten counts were recorded for this clonotype. This chain links TRBV28 with TRBJ1-2; D is uncertain. Trimming cost V 4 bases and J 5 bases, with 8 bases left between them. CDR1 is MDHEN and CDR2 is SYDVKM in the germline V gene. The CDR3 length is 12 residues. The CDR3 nucleotides are TGTGCCAGCAGTTCTGGACGGTATGGCTACACCTTC. As protein: CASSSGRYGYTF.

This chain joins TRBV6-6 and TRBJ1-2; unclear D gene. Germline assignment: CDR1 MNHNY and CDR2 SVGAGI (reference sequence). Trimming pared 6 bases from V and 2 bases from J, leaving 10 bases between. The CDR3 contains 13 residues. The CDR3 DNA follows: TGTGCCAGCAGCATCGACCCCAACTATGGCTACACCTTC. Its protein product is CASSIDPNYGYTF.

The chain uses TRBV20-1 and TRBJ1-2; D is perhaps TRBD1 (5 bases). Germline V gives CDR1 DFQATT, CDR2 SNEGSKA (reference sequence). The length of the CDR3 is 14 residues. The V end was cut by 3 bases, the J end by 0 bases, with 11 bases between. The CDR3 region is CSASPQGANYGYTF. Here the CDR3 DNA reads TGCAGTGCTAGCCCCCAGGGAGCTAACTATGGCTACACCTTC.

The genes are TRBV4-2 and TRBJ1-4; 7 bases line up with TRBD1. The trim removed 0 bases at V and 8 bases at J, leaving 9 bases unmatched. The CDR3 is 16 amino acids. The germline gives CDR1 LGHNA, CDR2 YNFKEQ. Written as DNA, the CDR3 is TGTGCCAGCAGCCAAGATCGAGGACAGGTTAGAGAAAAACTGTTTTTT. Translation gives CASSQDRGQVREKLFF.

As concerns this clonotype: Sequence at one end of the junction differs from germline and may be a read error. J is TRBJ2-4 and V is TRBV15, with D possibly being TRBD1 (5 bases). Per the germline V gene, CDR1 is LNHNV and CDR2 is YYDKDF (reference sequence). The CDR3 has 16 amino acids. In DNA, the CDR3 is TGTGCCACCAGCAAAGGGGCCCTGGCTGCCAAAAACATTCAATACTTC. This sequence encodes CATSKGALAAKNIQYF.

This sequence joins TRBV10-3 and TRBJ2-1; 11 bases line up with TRBD1. The germline gives CDR1 ENHRY, CDR2 SYGVKD. The trim removed 10 bases at V and 9 bases at J, leaving 20 bases unmatched. This CDR3 has 17 residues. The CDR3 sequence is CATAKSGTGGTTGEQFF. Written as DNA, the CDR3 is TGTGCCACCGCGAAATCCGGGACAGGGGGAACCACAGGTGAGCAGTTCTTC.

This clonotype appeared many times. The V and J genes are TRBV4-3 and TRBJ2-5; perhaps TRBD2 as D (6 bases). This CDR3 region has 13 residues. The germline gives CDR1 LGHNA, CDR2 YSLEER. V was pared by 0 bases and J by 4 bases, with 6 bases between. The CDR3 region is CASSQEGGETQYF. The CDR3, as DNA: TGCGCCAGCAGCCAAGAGGGAGGAGAGACCCAGTACTTC.

This sequence joins TRBV6-5 and TRBJ2-3, with a possible D match to TRBD2 (6 bases). This CDR3 region has 14 residues. The V end lost 6 bases, the J end lost 4 bases, and 14 bases lay between the germline ends. Germline V gene data show CDR1 as MNHEY and CDR2 as SVGAGI. In nucleotides, the CDR3 is TGTGCCAGCAGACTAGCTAGGTTGGCAGATACGCAGTATTTT. This translates into CASRLARLADTQYF.

The rearrangement joins TRBV11-1 to TRBJ2-5; D is possibly TRBD2 (5 bases). The J call may not be correct, given that the DNA end is closer to TRBJ2-7. Germline lookup yields CDR1 SGHAT and CDR2 FQDESV (reference sequence). The CDR3 is 14 residues long. In DNA form, the CDR3 reads TGTGCCAGCAGCAGAGAGCACAGTCGGGGCGAGCAGTACTTC. It specifies CASSREHSRGEQYF.

This clonotype was counted only a few times. The rearrangement uses TRBV20-1 and TRBJ1-1, with TRBD1 matching 8 bases. V lost 4 bases, J lost 5 bases, and 9 bases stayed unmatched. Germline loops: CDR1 DFQATT, CDR2 SNEGSKA (reference sequence). The CDR3 is 14 amino acids. The CDR3 is CSATDRVMVTEAFF. Written as DNA, the CDR3 is TGCAGTGCTACGGACAGGGTGATGGTTACTGAAGCTTTCTTT.